This T cell receptor (beta chain) was sequenced for a study of response to subunit inactivated influenza vaccine. Study-wide findings and caveats: Authors suggested that a seasonal influenza vaccination recruits few new T cells each time.

The V end lost 0 bases, the J end lost 2 bases, and 14 bases lay between the germline ends. The germline V gene encodes CDR1 MNHEY and CDR2 SMNVEV (reference sequence). This CDR3 is 17 amino acids long. In its sample, this clonotype was seen many times. Its specificity is not known. TCRdb re-analysed the RT-PCR reads in MiXCR, keeping a single row per CDR3 protein. Among fewer than 350,000 distinct CDR3 sequences listed, 21% were seen once. The TCR sequence derives from a man in his fifties or sixties who received an inactivated influenza vaccine. Here the sequenced sample was PBMCs from blood, taken about 20 months after vaccination. The chain combines TRBV27 with TRBJ1-5; possibly TRBD1 for D (6 bases). CDR3 loop: CASSLSPGAGGNQPQHF. Here the CDR3 DNA reads TGTGCCAGCAGTTTATCGCCAGGGGCTGGAGGCAATCAGCCCCAGCATTTT.